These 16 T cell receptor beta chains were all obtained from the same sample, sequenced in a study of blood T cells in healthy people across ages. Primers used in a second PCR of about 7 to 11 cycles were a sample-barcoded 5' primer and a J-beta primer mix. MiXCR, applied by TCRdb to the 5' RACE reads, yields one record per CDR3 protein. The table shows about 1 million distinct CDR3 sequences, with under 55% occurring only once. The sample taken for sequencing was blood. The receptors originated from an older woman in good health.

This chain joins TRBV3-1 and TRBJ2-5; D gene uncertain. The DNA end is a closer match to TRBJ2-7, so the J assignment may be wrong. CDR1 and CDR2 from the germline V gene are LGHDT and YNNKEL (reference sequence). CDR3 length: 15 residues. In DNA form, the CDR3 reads TGTGCCAGCAGCTTAGACTCTTCCTCCTCCTACGAGCAGTACTTC. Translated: CASSLDSSSSYEQYF.

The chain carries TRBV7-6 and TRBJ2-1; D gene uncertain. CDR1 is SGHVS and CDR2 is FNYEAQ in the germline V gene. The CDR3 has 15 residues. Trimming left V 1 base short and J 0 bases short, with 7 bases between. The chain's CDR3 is CASSLGISSYNEQFF. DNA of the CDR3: TGTGCCAGCAGCTTAGGTATAAGCTCCTACAATGAGCAGTTCTTC.

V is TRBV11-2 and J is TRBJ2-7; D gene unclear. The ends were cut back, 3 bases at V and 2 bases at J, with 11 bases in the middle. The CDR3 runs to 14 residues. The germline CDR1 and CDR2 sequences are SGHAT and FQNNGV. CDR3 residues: CASSLIRGPYEQYF. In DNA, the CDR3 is TGTGCCAGCAGCTTGATTAGAGGCCCCTACGAGCAGTACTTC.

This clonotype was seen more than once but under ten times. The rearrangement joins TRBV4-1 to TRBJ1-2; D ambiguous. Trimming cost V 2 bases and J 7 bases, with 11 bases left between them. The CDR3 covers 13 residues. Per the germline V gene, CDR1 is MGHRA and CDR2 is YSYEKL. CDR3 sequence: CASSQLGRRGYTF. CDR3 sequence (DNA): TGCGCCAGCAGCCAACTAGGACGGCGTGGCTACACCTTC.

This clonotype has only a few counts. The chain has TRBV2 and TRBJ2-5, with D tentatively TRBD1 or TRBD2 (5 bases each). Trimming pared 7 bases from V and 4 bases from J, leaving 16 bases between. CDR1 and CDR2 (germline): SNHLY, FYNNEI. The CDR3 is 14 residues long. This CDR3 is CASTQGTSAETQYF. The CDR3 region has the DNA TGTGCCAGCACCCAAGGGACCTCGGCAGAGACCCAGTACTTC.

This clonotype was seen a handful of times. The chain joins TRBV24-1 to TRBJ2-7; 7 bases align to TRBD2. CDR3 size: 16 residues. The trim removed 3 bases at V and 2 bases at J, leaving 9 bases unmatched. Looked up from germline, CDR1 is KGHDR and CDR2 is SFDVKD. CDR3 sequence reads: CATSDPTSDSAYEQYF. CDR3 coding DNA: TGTGCCACCAGTGATCCCACTAGCGACAGCGCCTACGAGCAGTACTTC.

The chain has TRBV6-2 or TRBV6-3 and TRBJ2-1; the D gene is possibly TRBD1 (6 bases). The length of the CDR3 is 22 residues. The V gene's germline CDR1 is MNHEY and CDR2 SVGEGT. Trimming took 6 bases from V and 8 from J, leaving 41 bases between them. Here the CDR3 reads CASSFSRQKLPPSTGPPDEQFF. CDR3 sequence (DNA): TGTGCCAGCAGCTTCTCCCGCCAAAAACTACCCCCTAGCACAGGGCCCCCGGATGAGCAGTTCTTC.

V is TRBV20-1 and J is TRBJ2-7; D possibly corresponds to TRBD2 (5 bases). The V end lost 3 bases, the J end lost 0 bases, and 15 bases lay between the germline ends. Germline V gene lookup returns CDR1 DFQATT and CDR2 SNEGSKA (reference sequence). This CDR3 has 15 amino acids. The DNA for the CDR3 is TGCAGTGCTAGTGATATCGGGGATGGCTCCTACGAGCAGTACTTC. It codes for CSASDIGDGSYEQYF.

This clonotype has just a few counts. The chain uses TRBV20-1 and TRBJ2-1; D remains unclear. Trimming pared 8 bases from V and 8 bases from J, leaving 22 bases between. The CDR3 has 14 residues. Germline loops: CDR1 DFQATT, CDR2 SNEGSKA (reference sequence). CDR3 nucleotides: TGCAGTCCCCGTAGTATTGAGGTTATAGATGAGCAGTTCTTC. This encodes CSPRSIEVIDEQFF.

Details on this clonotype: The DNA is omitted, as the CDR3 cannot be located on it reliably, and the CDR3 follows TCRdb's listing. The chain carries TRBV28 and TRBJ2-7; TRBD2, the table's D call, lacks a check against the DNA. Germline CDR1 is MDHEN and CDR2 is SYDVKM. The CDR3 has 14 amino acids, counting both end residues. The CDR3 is CASSSSTISERGYF.

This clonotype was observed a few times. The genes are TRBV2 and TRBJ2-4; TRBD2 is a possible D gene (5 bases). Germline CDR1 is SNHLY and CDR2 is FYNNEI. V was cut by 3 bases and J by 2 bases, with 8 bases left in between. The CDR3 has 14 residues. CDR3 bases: TGTGCCAGCAGTGATACGGGAACCAAAAACATTCAGTACTTC. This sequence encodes CASSDTGTKNIQYF.

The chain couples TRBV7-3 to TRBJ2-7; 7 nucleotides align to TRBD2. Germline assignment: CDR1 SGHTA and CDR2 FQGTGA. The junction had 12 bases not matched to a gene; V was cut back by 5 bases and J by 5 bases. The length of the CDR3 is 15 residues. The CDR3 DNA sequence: TGTGCCAGCAGCCCTAACCGACTAGCCCTTGACGAGCAGTACTTC. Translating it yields CASSPNRLALDEQYF.

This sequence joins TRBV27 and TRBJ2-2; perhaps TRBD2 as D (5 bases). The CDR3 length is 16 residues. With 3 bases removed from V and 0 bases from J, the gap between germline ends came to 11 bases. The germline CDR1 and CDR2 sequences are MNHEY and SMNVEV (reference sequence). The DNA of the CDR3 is TGTGCCAGCAGTTTGACTACCCGGACGAACACCGGGGAGCTGTTTTTT. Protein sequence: CASSLTTRTNTGELFF.

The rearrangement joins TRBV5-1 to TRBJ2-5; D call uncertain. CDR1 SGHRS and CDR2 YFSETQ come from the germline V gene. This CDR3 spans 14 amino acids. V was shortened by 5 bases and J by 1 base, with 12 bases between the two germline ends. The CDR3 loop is CASSGGKGQETQYF. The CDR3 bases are TGCGCCAGCAGTGGTGGGAAGGGCCAAGAGACCCAGTACTTC.

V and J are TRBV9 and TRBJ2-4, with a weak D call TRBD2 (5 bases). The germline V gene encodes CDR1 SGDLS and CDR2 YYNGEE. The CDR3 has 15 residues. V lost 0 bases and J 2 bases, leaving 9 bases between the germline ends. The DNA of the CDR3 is TGTGCCAGCAGCGTAGATACGGGAACCAAAAACATTCAGTACTTC. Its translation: CASSVDTGTKNIQYF.

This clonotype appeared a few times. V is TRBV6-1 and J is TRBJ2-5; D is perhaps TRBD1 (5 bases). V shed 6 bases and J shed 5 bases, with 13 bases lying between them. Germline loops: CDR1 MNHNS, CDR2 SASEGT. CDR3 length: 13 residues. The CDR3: CASRETGPETQYF. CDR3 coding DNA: TGTGCCAGCAGGGAAACAGGACCGGAGACCCAGTACTTC.